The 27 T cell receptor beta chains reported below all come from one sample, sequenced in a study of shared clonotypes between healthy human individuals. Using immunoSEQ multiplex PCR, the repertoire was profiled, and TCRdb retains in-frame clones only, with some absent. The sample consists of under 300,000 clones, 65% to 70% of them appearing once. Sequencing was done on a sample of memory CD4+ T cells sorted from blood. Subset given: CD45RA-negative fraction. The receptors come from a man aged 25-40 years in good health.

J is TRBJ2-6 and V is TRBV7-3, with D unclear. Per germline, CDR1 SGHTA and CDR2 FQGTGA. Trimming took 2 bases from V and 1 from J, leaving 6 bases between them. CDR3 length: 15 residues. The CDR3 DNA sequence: TGTGCCAGCAGCTTACTCCATTCTGGGGCCAACGTCCTGACTTTC. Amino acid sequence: CASSLLHSGANVLTF.

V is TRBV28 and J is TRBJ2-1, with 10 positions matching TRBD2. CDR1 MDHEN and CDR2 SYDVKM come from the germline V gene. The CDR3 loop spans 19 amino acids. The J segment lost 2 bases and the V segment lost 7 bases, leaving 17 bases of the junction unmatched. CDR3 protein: CASTPSVASGRRTYNEQFF. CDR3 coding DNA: TGTGCCAGCACCCCCTCCGTGGCTAGCGGGAGACGAACCTACAATGAGCAGTTCTTC.

The CDR3 DNA reads as TGTGCCAGCAGCCGGAATCTAGCGGGGAGCTCCTACGAGCAGTACTTC. This encodes CASSRNLAGSSYEQYF. The rearrangement uses TRBV4-2 and TRBJ2-7; 9 bases are a match to TRBD2. The CDR3 sequence is 16 residues long. Trimming at V came to 4 bases and at J to 0 bases, leaving 7 bases not matched to a gene. Germline V lookup: CDR1 LGHNA, CDR2 YNFKEQ.

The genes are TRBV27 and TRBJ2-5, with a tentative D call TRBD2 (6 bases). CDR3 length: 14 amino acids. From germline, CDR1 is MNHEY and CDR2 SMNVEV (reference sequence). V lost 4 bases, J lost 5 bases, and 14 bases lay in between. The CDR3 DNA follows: TGTGCCAGCAGTTCAGGGACTCGGGGGGAGACCCAGTACTTC. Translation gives CASSSGTRGETQYF.

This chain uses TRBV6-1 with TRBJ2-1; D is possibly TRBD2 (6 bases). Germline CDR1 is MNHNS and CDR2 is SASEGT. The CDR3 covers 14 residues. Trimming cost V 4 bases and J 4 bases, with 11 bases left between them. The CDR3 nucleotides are TGTGCCAGCAGTGTCGCGGGAATATACAATGAGCAGTTCTTC. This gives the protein CASSVAGIYNEQFF.

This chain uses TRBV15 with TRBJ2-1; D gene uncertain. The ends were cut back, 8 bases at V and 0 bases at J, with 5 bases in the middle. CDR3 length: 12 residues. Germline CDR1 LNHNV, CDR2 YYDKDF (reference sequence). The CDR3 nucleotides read TGTGCCACCGATGGCTCCTACAATGAGCAGTTCTTC. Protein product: CATDGSYNEQFF.

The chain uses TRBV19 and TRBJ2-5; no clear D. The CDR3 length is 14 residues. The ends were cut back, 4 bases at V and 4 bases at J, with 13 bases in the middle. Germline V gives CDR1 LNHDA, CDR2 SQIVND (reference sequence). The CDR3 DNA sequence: TGTGCCAGTAGTAAATCCGTGGATTCAGAGACCCAGTACTTC. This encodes CASSKSVDSETQYF.

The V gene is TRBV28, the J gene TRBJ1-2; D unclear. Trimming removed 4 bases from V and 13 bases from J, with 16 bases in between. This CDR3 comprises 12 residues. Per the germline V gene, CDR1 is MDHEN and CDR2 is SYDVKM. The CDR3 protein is CASSSPGPRVTF. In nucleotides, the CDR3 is TGTGCCAGCAGTTCTCCGGGCCCCCGGGTCACCTTC.

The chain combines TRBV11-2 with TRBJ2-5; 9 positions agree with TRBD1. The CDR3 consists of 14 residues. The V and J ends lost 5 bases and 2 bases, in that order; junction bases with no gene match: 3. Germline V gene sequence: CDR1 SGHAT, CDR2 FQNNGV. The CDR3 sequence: CASSVGTGQETQYF. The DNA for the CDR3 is TGTGCCAGCAGCGTCGGGACAGGGCAAGAGACCCAGTACTTC.

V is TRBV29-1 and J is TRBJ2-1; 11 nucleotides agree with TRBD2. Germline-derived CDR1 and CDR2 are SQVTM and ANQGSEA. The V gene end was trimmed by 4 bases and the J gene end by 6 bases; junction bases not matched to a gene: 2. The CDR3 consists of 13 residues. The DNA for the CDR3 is TGCAGCGTTGGACTAGCGGGGTCCAATGAGCAGTTCTTC. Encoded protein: CSVGLAGSNEQFF.

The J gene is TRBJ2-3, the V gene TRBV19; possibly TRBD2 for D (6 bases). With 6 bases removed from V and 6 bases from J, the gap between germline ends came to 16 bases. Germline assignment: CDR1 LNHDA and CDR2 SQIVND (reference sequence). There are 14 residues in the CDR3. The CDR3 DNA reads TGTGCCAGTAGGGAGGGGAGGCCGTTTGATACGCAGTATTTT. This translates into CASREGRPFDTQYF.

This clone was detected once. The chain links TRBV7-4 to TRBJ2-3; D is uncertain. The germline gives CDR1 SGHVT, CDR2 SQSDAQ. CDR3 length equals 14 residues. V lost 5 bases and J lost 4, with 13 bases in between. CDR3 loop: CASSRTKPADTQYF. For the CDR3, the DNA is TGTGCCAGCAGCCGGACCAAACCCGCAGATACGCAGTATTTT.

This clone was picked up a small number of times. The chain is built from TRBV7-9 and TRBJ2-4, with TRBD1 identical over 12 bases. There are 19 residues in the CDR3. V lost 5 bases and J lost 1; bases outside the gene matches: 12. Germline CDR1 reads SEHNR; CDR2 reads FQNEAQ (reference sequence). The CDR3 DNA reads TGTGCCAGCAGCGCATGGGGGACAGGGGGCCCCTTCGCCAAAAACATTCAGTACTTC. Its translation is CASSAWGTGGPFAKNIQYF.

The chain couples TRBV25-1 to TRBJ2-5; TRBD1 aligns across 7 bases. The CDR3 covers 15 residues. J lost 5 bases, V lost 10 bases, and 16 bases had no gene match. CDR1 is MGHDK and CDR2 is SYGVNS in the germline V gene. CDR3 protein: CATSNTGSQGETQYF. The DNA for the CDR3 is TGTGCCACCTCGAATACAGGTTCACAGGGGGAGACCCAGTACTTC.

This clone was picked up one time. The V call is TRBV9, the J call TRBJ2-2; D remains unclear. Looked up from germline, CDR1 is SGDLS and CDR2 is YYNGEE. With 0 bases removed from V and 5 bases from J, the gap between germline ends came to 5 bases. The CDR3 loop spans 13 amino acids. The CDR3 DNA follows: TGTGCCAGCAGCGTAGGCAAAACCGGGGAGCTGTTTTTT. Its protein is CASSVGKTGELFF.

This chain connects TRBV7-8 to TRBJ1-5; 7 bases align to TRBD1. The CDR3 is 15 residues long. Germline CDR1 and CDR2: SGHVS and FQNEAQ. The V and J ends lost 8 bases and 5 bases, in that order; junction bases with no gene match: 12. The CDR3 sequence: CASAKDRDRYQPQHF. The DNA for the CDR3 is TGTGCCAGCGCTAAGGACCGGGACAGATATCAGCCCCAGCATTTT.

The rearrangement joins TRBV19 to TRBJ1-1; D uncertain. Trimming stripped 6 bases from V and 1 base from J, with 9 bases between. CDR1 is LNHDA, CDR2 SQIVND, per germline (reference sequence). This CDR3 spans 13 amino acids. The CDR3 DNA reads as TGTGCCAGTAGACAACAGAGGAACACTGAAGCTTTCTTT. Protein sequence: CASRQQRNTEAFF.

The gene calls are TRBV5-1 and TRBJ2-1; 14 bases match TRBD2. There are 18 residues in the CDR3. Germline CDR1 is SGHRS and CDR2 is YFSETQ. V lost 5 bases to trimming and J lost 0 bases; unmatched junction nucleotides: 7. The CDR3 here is CASRMGLAGARSYNEQFF. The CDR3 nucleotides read TGCGCCAGCAGGATGGGACTAGCGGGGGCCCGCTCCTACAATGAGCAGTTCTTC.

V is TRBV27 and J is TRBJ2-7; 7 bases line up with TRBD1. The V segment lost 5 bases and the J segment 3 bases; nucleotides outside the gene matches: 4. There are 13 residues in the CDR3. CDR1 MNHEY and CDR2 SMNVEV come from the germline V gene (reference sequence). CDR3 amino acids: CASSKGQDYEQYF. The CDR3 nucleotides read TGTGCCAGCAGTAAAGGACAGGACTACGAGCAGTACTTC.

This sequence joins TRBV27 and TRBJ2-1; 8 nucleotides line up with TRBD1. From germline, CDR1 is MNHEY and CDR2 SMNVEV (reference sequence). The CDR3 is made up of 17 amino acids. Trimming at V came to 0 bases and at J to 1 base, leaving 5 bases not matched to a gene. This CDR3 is CASSLSERQGSYNEQFF. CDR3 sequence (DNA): TGTGCCAGCAGTTTATCCGAAAGACAGGGGTCCTACAATGAGCAGTTCTTC.

The CDR3 DNA reads TGTGCCAGCAGCCGTCGGACTAGCGGGAGTGATACGCAGTATTTT. Its protein product is CASSRRTSGSDTQYF. The chain carries TRBV5-6 and TRBJ2-3; 13 nucleotides line up with TRBD2. The germline V gene has CDR1 SGHDT and CDR2 YYEEEE. Germline trimming cut 4 bases from V and 6 bases from J; bases unmatched to any gene: 5. The CDR3 extends over 15 amino acids.

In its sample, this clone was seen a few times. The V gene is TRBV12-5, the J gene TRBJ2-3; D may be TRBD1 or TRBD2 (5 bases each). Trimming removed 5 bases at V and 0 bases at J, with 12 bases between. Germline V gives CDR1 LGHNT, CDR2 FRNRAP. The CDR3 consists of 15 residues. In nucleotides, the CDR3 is TGTGCTAGTGGTAATTCCCGGGACAGCACAGATACGCAGTATTTT. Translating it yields CASGNSRDSTDTQYF.

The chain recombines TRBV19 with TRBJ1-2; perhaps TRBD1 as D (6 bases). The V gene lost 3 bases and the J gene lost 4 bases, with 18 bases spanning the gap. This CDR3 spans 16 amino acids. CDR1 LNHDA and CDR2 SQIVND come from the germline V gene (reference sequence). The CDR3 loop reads CASSINTLQGTYGYTF. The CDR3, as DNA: TGTGCCAGTAGTATTAATACCCTACAGGGAACCTATGGCTACACCTTC.

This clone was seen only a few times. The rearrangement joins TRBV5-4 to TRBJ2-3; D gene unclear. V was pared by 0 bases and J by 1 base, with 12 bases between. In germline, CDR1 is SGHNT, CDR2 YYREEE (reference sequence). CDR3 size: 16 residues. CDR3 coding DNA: TGTGCCAGCAGCTTGGGAGTAGCTGCGGGCACAGATACGCAGTATTTT. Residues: CASSLGVAAGTDTQYF.

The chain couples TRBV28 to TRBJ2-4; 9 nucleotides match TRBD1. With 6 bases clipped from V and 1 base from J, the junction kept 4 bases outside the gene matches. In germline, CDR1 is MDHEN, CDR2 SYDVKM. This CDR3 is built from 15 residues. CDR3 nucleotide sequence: TGTGCCAGCAGAGGACAGGGGAGGGCCAAAAACATTCAGTACTTC. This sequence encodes CASRGQGRAKNIQYF.

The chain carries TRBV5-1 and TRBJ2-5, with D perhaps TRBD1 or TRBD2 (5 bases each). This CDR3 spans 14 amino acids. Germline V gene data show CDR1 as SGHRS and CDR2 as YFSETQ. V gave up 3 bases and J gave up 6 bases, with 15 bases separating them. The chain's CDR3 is CASSSGPVEKTQYF. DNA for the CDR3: TGCGCCAGCAGCTCGGGGCCGGTAGAAAAGACCCAGTACTTC.

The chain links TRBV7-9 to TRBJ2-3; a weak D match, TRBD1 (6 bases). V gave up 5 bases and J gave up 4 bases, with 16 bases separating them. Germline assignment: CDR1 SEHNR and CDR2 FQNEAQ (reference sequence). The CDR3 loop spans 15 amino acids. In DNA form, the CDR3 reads TGTGCCAGCAGCGATACAGGGTTCGGCGCAGATACGCAGTATTTT. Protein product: CASSDTGFGADTQYF.